This TCR beta chain was recorded in a study of post-analysis software for immune sequencing data. Across the whole study: Disease courses included relapsing-remitting, secondary progressive and progressive-relapsing multiple sclerosis.

Each TCR beta cDNA library carried unique molecular identifiers. About 460,000 cDNA molecules were obtained from 1 to 10 million T cells. TCRdb processed the PCR reads anew with MiXCR; each CDR3 protein has one entry. The sample lists hundreds of thousands of distinct CDR3 sequences; approximately 30% were seen once. With regard to this clonotype: The antigen is undetermined.

Overall study findings and caveats: Controls showed significantly higher normalized Chao1 diversity than did multiple sclerosis patients. Included in a set of 5 or 6 TRBV segments more frequent in patients than controls were TRBV5-6, TRBV5-1 and TRBV20-1.

Trimming took 3 bases from V and 10 from J, leaving 9 bases between them. The CDR3 consists of 11 residues. This receptor was taken from a girl aged 10 to 17 with multiple sclerosis. Sequenced sample: blood. The chain uses TRBV12-3 or TRBV12-4 and TRBJ1-1; D is perhaps TRBD1 (5 bases). This chain's CDR3 is CASSFQGRAFF. DNA of the CDR3: TGTGCCAGCAGTTTCCAGGGTCGAGCTTTCTTT.